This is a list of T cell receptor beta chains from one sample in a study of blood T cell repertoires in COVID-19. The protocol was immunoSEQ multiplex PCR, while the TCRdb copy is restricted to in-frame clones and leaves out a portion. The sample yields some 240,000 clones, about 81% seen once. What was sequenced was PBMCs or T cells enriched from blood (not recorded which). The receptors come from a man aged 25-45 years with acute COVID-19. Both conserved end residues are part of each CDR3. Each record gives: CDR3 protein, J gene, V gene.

CASSHAREGGETQYF | TRBJ2-5 | TRBV4-2
CASSYEGQVGTEAFF | TRBJ1-1 | TRBV6-5
CASSRRGTLGQETQYF | TRBJ2-5 | TRBV19
CASSTLSLRGDGYTF | TRBJ1-2 | TRBV19
CASSHQGGNTEAFF | TRBJ1-1 | TRBV28
CASSLRQGFNQPQHF | TRBJ1-5 | TRBV28
CASSSSGGTEAFF | TRBJ1-1 | TRBV5-1
CASSSLQVSRGNTIYF | TRBJ1-3 | TRBV19
CASRSGTGARNTEAFF | TRBJ1-1 | TRBV5-8
CASSQGLQRRTDTQYF | TRBJ2-3 | TRBV14
CASRAQEGQGYTF | TRBJ1-2 | TRBV19
CAWGTSGNGELFF | TRBJ2-2 | TRBV30
CASSYSGGANVLTF | TRBJ2-6 | TRBV27
CARSSGGPAKGQFF | TRBJ2-1 | TRBV2
CASSISDGSASRYF | TRBJ1-3 | TRBV19
CASSERDLNTEAFF | TRBJ1-1 | TRBV6-4
CASTIYGGGGETQYF | TRBJ2-5 | TRBV9
CASSAQSGVGGYTF | TRBJ1-2 | TRBV19
CASSQTSGRINEQFF | TRBJ2-1 | TRBV3-1/TRBV3-2
CASSVRDRPEYGYTF | TRBJ1-2 | TRBV25-1
CASSPKQWLANTGELFF | TRBJ2-2 | TRBV7-3
CASSSRGQAGVHYSGANVLTF | TRBJ2-6 | TRBV7-8
CASSLTPRGTGELFF | TRBJ2-2 | TRBV5-4
CAWSATANSPLHF | TRBJ1-6 | TRBV30
CSVLQGAGTEAFF | TRBJ1-1 | TRBV29-1
CATSELGLAGGDNEQFF | TRBJ2-1 | TRBV24-1
CASSLSIRVSKFF | TRBJ2-1 | TRBV27
CASAAGGAETQYF | TRBJ2-5 | TRBV25-1
CASSLGSVGQGNSPLHF | TRBJ1-6 | TRBV5-1
CAWDSGGQPQHF | TRBJ1-5 | TRBV30
CASSPGQGVYGYTF | TRBJ1-2 | TRBV11-3
CASSPNSNYGYTF | TRBJ1-2 | TRBV19
CASSQGMGNQPQHF | TRBJ1-5 | TRBV27
CASSLQGRLQETQYF | TRBJ2-5 | TRBV11-2
CASSRLTGQGPNEQFF | TRBJ2-1 | TRBV7-8
CASSLQGLDYGYTF | TRBJ1-2 | TRBV5-6
CASRVTGGSTGAFF | TRBJ1-1 | TRBV10-2
CASLPGQGVNEQFF | TRBJ2-1 | TRBV25-1
CASSSTGTAEAFF | TRBJ1-1 | TRBV13
CASSFGGRLNTEAFF | TRBJ1-1 | TRBV28
CAISEAGGHGDTQYF | TRBJ2-3 | TRBV10-3
CASSLPDVGGTIYF | TRBJ1-3 | TRBV5-5
CASSLREPNTEAFF | TRBJ1-1 | TRBV5-1
CATRREGFNEAFF | TRBJ1-1 | TRBV24-1